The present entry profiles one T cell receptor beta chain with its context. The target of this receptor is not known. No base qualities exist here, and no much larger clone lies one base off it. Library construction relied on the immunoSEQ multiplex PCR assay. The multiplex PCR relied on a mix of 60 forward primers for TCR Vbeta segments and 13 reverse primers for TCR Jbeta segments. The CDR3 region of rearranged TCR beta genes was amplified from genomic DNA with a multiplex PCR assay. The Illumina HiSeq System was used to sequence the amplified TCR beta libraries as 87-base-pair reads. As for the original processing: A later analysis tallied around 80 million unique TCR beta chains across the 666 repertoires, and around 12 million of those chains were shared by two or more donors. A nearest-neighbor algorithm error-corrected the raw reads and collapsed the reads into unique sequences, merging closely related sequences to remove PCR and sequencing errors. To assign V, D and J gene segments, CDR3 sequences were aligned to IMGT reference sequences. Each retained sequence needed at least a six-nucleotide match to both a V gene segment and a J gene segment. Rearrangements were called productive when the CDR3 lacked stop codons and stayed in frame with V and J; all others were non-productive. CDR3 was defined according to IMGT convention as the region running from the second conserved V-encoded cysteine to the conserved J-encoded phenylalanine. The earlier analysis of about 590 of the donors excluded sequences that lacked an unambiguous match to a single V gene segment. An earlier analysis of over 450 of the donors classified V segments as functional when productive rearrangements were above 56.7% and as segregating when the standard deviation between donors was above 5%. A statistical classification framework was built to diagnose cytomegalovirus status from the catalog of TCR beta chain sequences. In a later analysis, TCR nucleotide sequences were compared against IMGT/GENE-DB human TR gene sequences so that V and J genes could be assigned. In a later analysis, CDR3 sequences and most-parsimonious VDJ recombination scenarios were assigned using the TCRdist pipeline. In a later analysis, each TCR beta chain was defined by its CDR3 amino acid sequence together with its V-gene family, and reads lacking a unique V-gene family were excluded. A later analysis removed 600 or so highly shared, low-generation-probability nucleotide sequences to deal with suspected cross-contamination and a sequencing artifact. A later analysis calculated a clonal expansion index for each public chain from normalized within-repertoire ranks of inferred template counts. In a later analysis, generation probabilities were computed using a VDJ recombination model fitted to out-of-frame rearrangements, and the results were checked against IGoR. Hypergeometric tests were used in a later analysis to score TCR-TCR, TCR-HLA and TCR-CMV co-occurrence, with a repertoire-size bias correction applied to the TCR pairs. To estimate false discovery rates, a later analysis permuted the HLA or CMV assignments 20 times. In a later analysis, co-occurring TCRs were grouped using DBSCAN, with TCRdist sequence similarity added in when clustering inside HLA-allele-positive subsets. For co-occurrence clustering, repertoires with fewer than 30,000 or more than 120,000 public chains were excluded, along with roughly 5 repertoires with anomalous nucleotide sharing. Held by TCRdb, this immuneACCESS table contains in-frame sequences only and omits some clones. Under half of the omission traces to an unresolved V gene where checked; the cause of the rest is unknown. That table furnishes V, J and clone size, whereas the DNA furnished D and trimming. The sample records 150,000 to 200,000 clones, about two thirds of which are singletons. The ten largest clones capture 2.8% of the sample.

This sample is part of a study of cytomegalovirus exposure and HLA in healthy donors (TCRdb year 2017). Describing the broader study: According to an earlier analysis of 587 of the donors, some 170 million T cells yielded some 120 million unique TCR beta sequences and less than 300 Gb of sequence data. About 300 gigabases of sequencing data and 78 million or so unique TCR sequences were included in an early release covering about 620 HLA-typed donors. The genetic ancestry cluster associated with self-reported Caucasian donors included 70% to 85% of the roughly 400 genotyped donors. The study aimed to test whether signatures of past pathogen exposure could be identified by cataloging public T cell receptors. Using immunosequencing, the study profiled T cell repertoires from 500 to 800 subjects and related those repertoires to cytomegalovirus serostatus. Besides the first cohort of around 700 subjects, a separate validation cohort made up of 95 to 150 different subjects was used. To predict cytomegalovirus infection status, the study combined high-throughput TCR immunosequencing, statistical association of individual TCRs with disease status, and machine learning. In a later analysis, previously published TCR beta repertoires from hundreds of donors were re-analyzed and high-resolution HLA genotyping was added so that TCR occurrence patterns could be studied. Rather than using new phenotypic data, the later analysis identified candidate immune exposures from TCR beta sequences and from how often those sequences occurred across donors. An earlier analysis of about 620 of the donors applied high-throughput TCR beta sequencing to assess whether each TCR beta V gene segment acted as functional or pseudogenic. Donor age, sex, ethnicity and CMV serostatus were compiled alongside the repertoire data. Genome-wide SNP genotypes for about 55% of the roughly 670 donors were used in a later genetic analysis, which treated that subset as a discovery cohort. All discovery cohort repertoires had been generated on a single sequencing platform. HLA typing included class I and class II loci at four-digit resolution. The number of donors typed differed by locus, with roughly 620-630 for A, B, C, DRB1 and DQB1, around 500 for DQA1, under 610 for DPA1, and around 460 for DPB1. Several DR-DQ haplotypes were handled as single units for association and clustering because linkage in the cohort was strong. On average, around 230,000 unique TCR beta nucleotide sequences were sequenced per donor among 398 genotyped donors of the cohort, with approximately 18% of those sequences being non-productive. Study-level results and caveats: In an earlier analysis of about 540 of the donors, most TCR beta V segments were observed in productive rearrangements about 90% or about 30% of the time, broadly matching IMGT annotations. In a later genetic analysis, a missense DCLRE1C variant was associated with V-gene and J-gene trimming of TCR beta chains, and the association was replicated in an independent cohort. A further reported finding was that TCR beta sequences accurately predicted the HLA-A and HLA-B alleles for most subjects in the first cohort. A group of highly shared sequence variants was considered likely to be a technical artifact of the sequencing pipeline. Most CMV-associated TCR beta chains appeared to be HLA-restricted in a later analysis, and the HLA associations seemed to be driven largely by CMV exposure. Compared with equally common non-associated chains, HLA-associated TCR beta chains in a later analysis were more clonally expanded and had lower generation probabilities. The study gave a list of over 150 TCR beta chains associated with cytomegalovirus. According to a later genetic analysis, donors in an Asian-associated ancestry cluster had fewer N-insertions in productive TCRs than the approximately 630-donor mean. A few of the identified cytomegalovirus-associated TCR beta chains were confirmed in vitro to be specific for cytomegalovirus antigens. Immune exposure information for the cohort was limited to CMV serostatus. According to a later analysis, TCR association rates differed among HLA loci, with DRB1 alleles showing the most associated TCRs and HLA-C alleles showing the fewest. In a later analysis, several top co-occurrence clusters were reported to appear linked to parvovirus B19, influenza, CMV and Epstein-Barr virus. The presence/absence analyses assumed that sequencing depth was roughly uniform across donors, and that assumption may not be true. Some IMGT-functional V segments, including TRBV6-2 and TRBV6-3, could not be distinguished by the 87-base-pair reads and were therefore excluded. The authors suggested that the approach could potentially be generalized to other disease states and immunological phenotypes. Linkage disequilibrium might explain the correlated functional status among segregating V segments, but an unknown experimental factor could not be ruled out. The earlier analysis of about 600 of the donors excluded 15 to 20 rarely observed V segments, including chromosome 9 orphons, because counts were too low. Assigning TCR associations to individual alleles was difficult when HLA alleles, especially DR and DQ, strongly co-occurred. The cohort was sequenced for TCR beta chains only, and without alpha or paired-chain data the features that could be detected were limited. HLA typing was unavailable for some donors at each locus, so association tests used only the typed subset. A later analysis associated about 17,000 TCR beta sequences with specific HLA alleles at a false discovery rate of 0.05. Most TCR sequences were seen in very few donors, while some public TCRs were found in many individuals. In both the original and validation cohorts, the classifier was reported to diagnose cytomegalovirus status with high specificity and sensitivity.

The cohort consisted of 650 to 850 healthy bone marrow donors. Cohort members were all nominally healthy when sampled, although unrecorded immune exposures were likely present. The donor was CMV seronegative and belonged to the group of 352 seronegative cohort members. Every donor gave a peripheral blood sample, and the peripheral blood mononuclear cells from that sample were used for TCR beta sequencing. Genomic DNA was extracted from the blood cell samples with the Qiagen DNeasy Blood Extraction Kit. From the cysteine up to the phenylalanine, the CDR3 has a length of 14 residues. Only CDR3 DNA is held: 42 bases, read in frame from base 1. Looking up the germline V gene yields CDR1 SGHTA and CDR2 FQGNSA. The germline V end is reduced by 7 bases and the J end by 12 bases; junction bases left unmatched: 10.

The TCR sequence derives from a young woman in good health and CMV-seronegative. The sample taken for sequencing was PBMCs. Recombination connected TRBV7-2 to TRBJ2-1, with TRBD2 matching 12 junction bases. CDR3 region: CASMWTSGTPGQFF. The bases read TGTGCCAGCATGTGGACTAGCGGGACTCCGGGGCAGTTCTTC.